The present TCR beta chain was sequenced within a study of T-cell memory formation after mild COVID-19 (dated by TCRdb to 2020 to 2023). About the study as a whole: TCR sequence clusters from the two donors were largely donor specific. Longitudinal TCRalpha and TCRbeta repertoire sequencing tracked T-cell clones expanding and contracting after mild COVID-19 in a couple of donors. The cohort comprised two young, previously healthy adult volunteers, one female and one male. Study-level results and caveats: Some responding clones were detected in pre-infection memory, suggesting pre-existing cross-reactive memory T cells joined the SARS-CoV-2 response. Contracting CD4+ clones turned up mainly in the CM and EM memory subsets, whereas EMRA was where CD8+ clones were enriched. Only two mild cases were covered by the study, and larger cohorts that include severe cases with pre-infection samples were considered necessary. The second-wave clones that peaked on day 37 were not confirmed to be SARS-CoV-2 specific. Balanced CD4/CD8 phenotypes were observed for clones contracting from day 15 to 85, whereas a bias towards CD4+ was observed for a second wave of clones expanding from day 15 to 37.

Ficoll-Paque density gradient centrifugation was used to isolate PBMCs. The run used an Illumina NovaSeq 6000. TCRalpha and TCRbeta cDNA libraries were built by 5'RACE with constant-segment primers, adding sample barcodes and unique molecular identifiers. Trizol reagent was used to extract RNA from every sample. Library amplification was performed in two PCR steps, and a second sample barcode and Illumina TruSeq adapters were introduced in the second step. Sequencing of the libraries was done on an Illumina NovaSeq, producing 2 x 150 bp paired-end reads. On the study's bioinformatics: Demultiplexing of reads and collapsing into UMI-guided consensus sequences were performed with migec v1.2.7. Using mixcr v2.1.11, UMI consensuses were aligned to TRA and TRB V and J templates and then assembled into clonotypes. A clonotype was counted as expanded or contracted only if both edgeR and NoisET called the change significant, with noise models trained on biological replicates. edgeR calls used a false discovery rate-adjusted p below 0.01 and a log2 fold-change threshold of 1. As an exploratory analysis of dynamics, PCA with hierarchical clustering was applied to max-normalized trajectories of the 1000 most abundant clonotypes. The CD4 or CD8 phenotype of responding clones was assigned using the separately sequenced CD4+ and CD8+ repertoires. In-frame beta chains were kept once TCRdb had trimmed the public reads at Q25 with fastp and called clones with MiXCR. Rows with a matching CDR3 protein are joined into one entry that keeps the most common DNA and genes. For this entry, the V and J calls and clone size follow TCRdb and not the study's own pipeline. This sample has about 110,000 distinct CDR3 sequences in its table, and approximately 15% of those were observed once. The top ten constitute roughly 31% of the sample.

Details on this clonotype: Its binding antigen is unknown. Base qualities are not at hand, and no much larger clone is one base apart.

From the cysteine through the phenylalanine, the CDR3 covers 13 amino acids. Only the CDR3 region is kept as DNA, spanning 39 bases read in frame from base 1. V is pared back by 3 bases and J by 7 bases, with 12 bases lying between the germline termini. According to the germline V gene (reference sequence), CDR1 reads LNHDA and CDR2 reads SQIVND. The rearrangement joined TRBV19 to TRBJ1-1; TRBD1 is a possible D gene, resting on 6 matching bases. Sequencing was carried out using PBMCs or a T cell subset sorted from them (not recorded which). The TCR originated in an adult woman who had mild COVID-19 (a few samples of this study predate the infection). The sample titles of this study are shuffled in the database, so cell type and time point are left out; the donor was told from shared clones. The CDR3 in this case is CASSMRQGSEAFF. In nucleotides, the sequence is TGTGCCAGTAGTATGCGGCAGGGGAGTGAAGCTTTCTTT.